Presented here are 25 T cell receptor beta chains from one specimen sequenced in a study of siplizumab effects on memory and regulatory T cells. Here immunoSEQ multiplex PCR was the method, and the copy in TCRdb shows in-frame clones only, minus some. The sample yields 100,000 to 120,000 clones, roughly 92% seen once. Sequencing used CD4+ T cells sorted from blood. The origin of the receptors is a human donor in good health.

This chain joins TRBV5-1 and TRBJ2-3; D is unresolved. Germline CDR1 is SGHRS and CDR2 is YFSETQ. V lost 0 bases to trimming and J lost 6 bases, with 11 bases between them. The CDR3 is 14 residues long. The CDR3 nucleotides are TGCGCCAGCAGCTTGGCTGGGTCTCGGGATACGCAGTATTTT. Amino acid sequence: CASSLAGSRDTQYF.

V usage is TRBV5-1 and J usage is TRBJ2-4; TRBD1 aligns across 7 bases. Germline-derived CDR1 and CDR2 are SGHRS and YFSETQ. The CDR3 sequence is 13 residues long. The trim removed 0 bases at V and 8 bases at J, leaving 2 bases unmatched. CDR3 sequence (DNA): TGCGCCAGCAGCTTGGGACAGGGAGACATTCAGTACTTC. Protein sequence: CASSLGQGDIQYF.

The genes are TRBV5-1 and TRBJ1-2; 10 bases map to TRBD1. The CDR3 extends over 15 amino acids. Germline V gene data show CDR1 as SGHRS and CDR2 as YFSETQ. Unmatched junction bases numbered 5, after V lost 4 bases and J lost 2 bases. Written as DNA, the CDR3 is TGCGCCAGCAGCCCGACAGGGGGCGGAAACTATGGCTACACCTTC. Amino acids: CASSPTGGGNYGYTF.

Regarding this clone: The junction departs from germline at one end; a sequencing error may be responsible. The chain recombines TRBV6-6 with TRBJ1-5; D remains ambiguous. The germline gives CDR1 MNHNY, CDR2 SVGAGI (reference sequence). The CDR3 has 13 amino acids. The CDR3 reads CASSYEGYQPQHF. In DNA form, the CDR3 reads TGTGCCAGCAGTTACGAAGGGTATCAGCCTCAGCATTTT.

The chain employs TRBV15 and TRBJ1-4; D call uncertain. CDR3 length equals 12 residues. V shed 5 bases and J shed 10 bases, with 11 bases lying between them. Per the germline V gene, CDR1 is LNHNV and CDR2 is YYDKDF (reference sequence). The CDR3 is CATSLGPVKLFF. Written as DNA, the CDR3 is TGTGCCACCAGCTTAGGACCAGTAAAACTGTTTTTT.

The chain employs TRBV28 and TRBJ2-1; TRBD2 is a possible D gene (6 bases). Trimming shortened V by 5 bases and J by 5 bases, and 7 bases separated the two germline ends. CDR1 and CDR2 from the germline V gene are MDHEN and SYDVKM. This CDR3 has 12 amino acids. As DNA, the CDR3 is TGTGCCAGCAGTGAGCGGGACAATGAGCAGTTCTTC. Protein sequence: CASSERDNEQFF.

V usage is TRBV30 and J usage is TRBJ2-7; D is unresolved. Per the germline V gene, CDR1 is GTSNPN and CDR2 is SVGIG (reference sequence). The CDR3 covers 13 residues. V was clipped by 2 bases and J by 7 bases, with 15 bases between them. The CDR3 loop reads CAWSSRVGGEQYF. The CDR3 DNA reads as TGTGCCTGGAGTTCCCGGGTCGGTGGGGAGCAGTACTTC.

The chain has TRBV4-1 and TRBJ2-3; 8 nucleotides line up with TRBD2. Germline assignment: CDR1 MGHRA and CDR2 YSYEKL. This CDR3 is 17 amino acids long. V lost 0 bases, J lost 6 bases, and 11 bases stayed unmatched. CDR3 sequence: CASSQEMTAGGGDTQYF. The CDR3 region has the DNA TGCGCCAGCAGCCAAGAAATGACGGCGGGGGGCGGGGATACGCAGTATTTT.

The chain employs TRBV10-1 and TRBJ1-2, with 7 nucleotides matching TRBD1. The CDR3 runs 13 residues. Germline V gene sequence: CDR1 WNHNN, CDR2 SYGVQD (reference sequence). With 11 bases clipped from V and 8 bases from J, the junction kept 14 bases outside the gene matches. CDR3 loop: CADQGGGLQGYTF. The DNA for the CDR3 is TGCGCCGACCAGGGGGGGGGACTACAAGGCTACACCTTC.

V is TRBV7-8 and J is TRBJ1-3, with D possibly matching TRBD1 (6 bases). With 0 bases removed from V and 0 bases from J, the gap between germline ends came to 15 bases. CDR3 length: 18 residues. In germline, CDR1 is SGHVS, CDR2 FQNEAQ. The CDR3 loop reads CASSLARDTLLSGNTIYF. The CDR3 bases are TGTGCCAGCAGCTTAGCCCGGGACACACTTCTCTCTGGAAACACCATATATTTT.

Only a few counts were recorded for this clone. The CDR3 sequence: CASSLYNRGETQYF. CDR3 DNA sequence: TGTGCCAGCAGCTTGTATAACCGAGGGGAGACCCAGTACTTC. V is TRBV5-4 and J is TRBJ2-5, with a tentative D call TRBD2 (5 bases). This CDR3 has 14 amino acids. Germline V gene sequence: CDR1 SGHNT, CDR2 YYREEE (reference sequence). The V and J ends lost 1 base and 5 bases respectively, with 12 bases between them.

The CDR3 reads CASTGVGQPQHF. The CDR3 nucleotides are TGTGCCAGTACAGGGGTGGGGCAGCCCCAGCATTTT. The rearrangement uses TRBV5-8 and TRBJ1-5; 7 bases match TRBD1. Unmatched junction bases numbered 6, after V lost 8 bases and J lost 7 bases. The CDR3 extends over 12 amino acids. Looked up from germline, CDR1 is SGHTS and CDR2 is YDEGEE.

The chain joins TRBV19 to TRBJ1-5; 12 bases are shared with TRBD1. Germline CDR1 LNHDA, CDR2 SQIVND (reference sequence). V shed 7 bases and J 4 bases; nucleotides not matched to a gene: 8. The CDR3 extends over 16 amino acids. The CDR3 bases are TGTGCCAGTATGGGACAGGGGGCGCCGGCGAATCAGCCCCAGCATTTT. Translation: CASMGQGAPANQPQHF.

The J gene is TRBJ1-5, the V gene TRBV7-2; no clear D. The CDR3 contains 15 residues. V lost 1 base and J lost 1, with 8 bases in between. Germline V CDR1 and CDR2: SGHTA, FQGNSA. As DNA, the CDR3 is TGTGCCAGCAGCTTAGACGGGTCGAGCAATCAGCCCCAGCATTTT. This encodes CASSLDGSSNQPQHF.

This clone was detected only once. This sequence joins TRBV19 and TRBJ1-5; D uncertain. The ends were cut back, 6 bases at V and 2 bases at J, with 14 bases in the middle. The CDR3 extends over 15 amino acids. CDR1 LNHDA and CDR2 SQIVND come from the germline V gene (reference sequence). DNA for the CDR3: TGTGCCAGTAGCCCCGTCCAGGACGGCAATCAGCCCCAGCATTTT. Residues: CASSPVQDGNQPQHF.

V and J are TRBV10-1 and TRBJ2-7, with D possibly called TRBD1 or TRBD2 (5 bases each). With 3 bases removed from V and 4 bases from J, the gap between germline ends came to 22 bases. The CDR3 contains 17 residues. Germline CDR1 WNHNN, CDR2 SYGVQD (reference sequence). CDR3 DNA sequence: TGCGCCAGCAGTGAATACAGTGGGGGACCGGACTTATACGAGCAGTACTTC. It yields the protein CASSEYSGGPDLYEQYF.

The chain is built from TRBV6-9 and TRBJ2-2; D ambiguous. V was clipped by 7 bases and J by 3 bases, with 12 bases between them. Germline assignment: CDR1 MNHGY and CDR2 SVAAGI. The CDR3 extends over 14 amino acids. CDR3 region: CASTRRIDTGELFF. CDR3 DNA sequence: TGTGCCAGCACTCGAAGAATCGACACCGGGGAGCTGTTTTTT.

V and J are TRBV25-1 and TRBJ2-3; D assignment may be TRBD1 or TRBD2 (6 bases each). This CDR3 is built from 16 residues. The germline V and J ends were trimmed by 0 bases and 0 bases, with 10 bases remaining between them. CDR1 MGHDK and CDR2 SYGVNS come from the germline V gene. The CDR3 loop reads CASSEYRGTSTDTQYF. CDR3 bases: TGTGCCAGCAGTGAATACCGCGGGACAAGCACAGATACGCAGTATTTT.

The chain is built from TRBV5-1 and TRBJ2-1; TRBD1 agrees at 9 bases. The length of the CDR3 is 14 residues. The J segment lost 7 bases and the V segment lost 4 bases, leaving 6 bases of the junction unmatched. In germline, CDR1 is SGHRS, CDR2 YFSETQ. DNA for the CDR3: TGCGCCAGCAGCGGAGGGACAGGGATAAATGAGCAGTTCTTC. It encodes CASSGGTGINEQFF.

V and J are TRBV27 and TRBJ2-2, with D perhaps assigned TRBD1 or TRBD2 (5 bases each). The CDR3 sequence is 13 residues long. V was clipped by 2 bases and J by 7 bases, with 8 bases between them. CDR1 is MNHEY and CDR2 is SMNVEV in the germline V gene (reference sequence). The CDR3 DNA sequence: TGTGCCAGCAGTTTACGAGGGGTCGGGGAGCTGTTTTTT. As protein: CASSLRGVGELFF.

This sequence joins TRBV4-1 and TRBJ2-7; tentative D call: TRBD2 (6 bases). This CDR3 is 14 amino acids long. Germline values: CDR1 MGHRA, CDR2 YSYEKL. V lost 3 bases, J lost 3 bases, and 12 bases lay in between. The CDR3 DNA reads TGCGCCAGCAGCCACCTAGCGCCTGGCTACGAGCAGTACTTC. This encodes CASSHLAPGYEQYF.

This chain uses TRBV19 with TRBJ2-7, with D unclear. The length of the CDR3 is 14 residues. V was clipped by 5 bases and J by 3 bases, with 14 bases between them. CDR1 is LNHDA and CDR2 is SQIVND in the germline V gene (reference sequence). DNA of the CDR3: TGTGCCAGTAGTGCTTCTGGTTGGGGCTACGAGCAGTACTTC. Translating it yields CASSASGWGYEQYF.

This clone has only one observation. CDR3 residues: CASSRQGNEQFF. For the CDR3, the DNA is TGTGCCAGCAGCCGACAGGGGAATGAGCAGTTCTTC. This chain uses TRBV6-5 with TRBJ2-1; 8 nucleotides agree with TRBD1. The CDR3 extends over 12 amino acids. V trimming: 6 bases; J trimming: 7 bases; junction bases outside the gene matches: 2. CDR1 MNHEY and CDR2 SVGAGI come from the germline V gene.

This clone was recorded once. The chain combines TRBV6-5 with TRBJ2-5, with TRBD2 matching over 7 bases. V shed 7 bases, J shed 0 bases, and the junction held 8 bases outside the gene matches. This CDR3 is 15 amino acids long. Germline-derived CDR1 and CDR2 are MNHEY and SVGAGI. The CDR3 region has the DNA TGTGCCAGCACCCAAGCGGGATCCTACCAAGAGACCCAGTACTTC. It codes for CASTQAGSYQETQYF.

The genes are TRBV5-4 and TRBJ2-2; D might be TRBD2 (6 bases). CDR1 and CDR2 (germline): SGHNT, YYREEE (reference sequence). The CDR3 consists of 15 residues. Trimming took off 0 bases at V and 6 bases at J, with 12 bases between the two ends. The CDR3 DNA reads TGTGCCAGCAGCTTGGAGGGACGGAGGGCCGGGGAGCTGTTTTTT. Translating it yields CASSLEGRRAGELFF.